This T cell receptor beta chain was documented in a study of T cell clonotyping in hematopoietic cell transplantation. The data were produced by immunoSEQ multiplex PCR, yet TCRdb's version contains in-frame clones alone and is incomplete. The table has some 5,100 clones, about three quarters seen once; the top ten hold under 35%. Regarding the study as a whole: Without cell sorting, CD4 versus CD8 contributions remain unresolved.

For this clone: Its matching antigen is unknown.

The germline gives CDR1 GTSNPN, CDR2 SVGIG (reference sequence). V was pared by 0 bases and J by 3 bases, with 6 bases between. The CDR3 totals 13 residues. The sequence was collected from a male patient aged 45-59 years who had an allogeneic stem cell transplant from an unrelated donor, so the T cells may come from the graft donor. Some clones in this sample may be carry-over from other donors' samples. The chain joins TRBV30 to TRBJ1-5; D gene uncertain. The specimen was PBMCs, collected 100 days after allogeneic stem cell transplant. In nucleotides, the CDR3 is TGTGCCTGGAGTGTAGAGTACAATCAGCCCCAGCATTTT. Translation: CAWSVEYNQPQHF.